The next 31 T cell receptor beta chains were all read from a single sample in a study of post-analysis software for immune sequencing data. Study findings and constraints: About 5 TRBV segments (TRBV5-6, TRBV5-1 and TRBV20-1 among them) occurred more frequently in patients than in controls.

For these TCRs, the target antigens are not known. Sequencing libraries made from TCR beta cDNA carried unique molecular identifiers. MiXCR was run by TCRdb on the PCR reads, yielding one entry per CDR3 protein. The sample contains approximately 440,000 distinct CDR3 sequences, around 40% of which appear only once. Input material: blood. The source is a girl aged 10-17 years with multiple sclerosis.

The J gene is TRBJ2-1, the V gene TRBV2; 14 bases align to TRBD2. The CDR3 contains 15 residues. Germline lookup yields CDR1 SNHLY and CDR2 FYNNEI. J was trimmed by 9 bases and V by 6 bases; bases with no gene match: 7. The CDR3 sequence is CASRRTSGRQGEQFF. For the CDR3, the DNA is TGTGCCAGCAGGCGGACTAGCGGGAGGCAGGGTGAGCAGTTCTTC.

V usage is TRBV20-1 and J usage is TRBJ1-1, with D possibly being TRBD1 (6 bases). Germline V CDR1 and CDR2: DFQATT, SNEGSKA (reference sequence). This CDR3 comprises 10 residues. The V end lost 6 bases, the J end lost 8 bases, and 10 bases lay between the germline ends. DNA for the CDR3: TGCAGTGCCCCAGGGGTGGAAGCTTTCTTT. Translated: CSAPGVEAFF.

The CDR3 sequence: CASSLEVRMEETQYF. The CDR3 region has the DNA TGCGCCAGCAGCTTGGAGGTTCGGATGGAAGAGACCCAGTACTTC. The chain is built from TRBV5-1 and TRBJ2-5; D gene unclear. V was clipped by 0 bases and J by 3 bases, with 12 bases between them. Germline V gene sequence: CDR1 SGHRS, CDR2 YFSETQ. The CDR3 spans 15 residues.

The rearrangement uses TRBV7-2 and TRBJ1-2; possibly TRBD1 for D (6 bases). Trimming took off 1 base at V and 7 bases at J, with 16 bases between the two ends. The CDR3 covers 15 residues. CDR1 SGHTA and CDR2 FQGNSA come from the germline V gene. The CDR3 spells CASSLDLGGQRGYTF. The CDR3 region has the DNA TGTGCCAGCAGCTTAGATCTGGGGGGGCAGCGTGGCTACACCTTC.

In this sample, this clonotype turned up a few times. The CDR3 sequence is CASSQVVSEDTQYF. The CDR3 region has the DNA TGTGCCAGCAGCCAAGTTGTGTCAGAAGATACGCAGTATTTT. V and J are TRBV14 and TRBJ2-3; D call uncertain. CDR1 and CDR2 (germline): SGHDN, FVKESK. CDR3 length: 14 amino acids. Trimming stripped 1 base from V and 5 bases from J, with 10 bases between.

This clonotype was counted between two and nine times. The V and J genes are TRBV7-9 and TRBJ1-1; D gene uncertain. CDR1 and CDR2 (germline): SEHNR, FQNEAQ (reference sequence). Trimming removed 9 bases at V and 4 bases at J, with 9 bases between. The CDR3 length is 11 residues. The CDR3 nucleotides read TGTGCCAGTACTGGAGGCACTGAAGCTTTCTTT. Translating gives CASTGGTEAFF.

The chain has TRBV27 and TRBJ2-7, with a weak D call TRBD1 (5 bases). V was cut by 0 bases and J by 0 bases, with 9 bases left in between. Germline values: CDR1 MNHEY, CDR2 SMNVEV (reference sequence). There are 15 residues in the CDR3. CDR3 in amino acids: CASSLSTGLSYEQYF. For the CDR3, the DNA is TGTGCCAGCAGTTTATCAACAGGCCTCTCCTACGAGCAGTACTTC.

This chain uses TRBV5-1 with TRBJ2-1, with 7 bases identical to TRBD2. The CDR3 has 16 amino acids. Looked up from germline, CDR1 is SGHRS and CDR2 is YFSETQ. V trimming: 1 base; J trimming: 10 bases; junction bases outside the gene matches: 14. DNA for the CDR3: TGCGCCAGCAGCTTGCGGACTGAGCGGGATACCTACGAGCAGTTCTTC. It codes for CASSLRTERDTYEQFF.

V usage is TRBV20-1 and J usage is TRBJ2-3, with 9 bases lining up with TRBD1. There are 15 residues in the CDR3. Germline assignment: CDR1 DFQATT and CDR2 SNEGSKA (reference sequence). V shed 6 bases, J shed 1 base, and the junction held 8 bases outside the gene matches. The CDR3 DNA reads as TGCAGTGCCATTCCGGGACAGGGAGGCACAGATACGCAGTATTTT. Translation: CSAIPGQGGTDTQYF.

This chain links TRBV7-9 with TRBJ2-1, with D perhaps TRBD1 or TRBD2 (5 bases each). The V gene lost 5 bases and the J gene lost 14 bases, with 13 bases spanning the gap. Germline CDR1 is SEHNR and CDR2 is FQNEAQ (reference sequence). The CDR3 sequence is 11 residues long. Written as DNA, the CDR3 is TGTGCCAGCAGCCCGGGGCGGGTAGAGTTCTTC. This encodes CASSPGRVEFF.

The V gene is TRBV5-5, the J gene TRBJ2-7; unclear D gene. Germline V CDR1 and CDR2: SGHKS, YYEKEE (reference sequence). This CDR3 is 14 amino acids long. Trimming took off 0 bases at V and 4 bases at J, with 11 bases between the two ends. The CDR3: CASSLEIGTYEQYF. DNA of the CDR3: TGTGCCAGCAGCTTGGAGATAGGCACATACGAGCAGTACTTC.

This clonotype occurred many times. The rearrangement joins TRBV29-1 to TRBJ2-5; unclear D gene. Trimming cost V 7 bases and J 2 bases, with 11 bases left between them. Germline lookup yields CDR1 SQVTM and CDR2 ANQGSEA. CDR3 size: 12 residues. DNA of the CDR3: TGCAGCGCCCGCGACGGGCAAGAGACCCAGTACTTC. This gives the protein CSARDGQETQYF.

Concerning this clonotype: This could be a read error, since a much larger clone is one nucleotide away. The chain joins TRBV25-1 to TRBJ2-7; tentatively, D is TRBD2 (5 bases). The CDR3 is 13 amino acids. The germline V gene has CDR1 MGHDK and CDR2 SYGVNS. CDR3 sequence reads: CVSSFGGPYEQYF. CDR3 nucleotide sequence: TGTGTCAGCAGTTTCGGAGGACCCTACGAGCAGTACTTC.

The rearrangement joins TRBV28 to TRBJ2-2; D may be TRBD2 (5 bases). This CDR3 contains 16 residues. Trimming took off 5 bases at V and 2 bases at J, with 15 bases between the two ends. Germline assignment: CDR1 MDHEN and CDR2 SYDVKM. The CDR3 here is CASSTYGLANTGELFF. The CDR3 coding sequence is TGTGCCAGCAGTACCTATGGGCTAGCCAACACCGGGGAGCTGTTTTTT.

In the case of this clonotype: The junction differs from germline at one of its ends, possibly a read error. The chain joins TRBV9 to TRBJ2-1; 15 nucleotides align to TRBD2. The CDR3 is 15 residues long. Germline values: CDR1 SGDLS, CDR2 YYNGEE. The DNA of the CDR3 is TGTGACAGCAGCGACGGGACTAGCGGGAGGTCTGAGCAGTTCTTC. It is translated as CDSSDGTSGRSEQFF.

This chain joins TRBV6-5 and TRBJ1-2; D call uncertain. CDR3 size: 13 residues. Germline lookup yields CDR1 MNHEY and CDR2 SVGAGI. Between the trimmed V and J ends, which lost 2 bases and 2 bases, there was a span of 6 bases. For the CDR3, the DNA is TGTGCCAGCAGTTACGAGGGAAACTATGGCTACACCTTC. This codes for CASSYEGNYGYTF.

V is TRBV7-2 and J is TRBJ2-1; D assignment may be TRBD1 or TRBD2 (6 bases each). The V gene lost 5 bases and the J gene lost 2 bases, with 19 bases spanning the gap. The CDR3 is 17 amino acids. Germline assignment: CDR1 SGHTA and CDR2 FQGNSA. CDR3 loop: CASSQDRGGNTYNEQFF. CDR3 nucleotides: TGTGCCAGCAGCCAAGACAGAGGGGGGAACACCTACAATGAGCAGTTCTTC.

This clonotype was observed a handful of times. This CDR3 reads CASSQEENYEQYF. The CDR3 bases are TGTGCCAGCAGCCAAGAGGAGAACTACGAGCAGTACTTC. The V and J genes are TRBV3-1 and TRBJ2-7; no clear D. Trimming took off 0 bases at V and 3 bases at J, with 6 bases between the two ends. Germline V lookup: CDR1 LGHDT, CDR2 YNNKEL (reference sequence). The CDR3 covers 13 residues.

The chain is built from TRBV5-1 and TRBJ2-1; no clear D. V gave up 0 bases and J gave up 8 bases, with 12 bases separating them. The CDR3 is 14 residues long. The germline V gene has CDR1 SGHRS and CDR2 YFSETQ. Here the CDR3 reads CASSLAEGTDEQFF. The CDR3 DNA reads TGCGCCAGCAGCTTGGCGGAAGGTACCGATGAGCAGTTCTTC.

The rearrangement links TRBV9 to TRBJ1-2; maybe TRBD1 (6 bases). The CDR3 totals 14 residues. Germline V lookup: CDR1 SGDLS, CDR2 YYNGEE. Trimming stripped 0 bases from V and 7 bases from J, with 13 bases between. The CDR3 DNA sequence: TGTGCCAGCAGCGTAGAGTCGGAGGGGGGTGGCTACACCTTC. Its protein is CASSVESEGGGYTF.

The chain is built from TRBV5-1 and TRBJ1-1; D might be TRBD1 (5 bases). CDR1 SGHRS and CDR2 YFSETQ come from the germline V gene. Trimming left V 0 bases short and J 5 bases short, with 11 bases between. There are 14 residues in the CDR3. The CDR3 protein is CASSLERGGTEAFF. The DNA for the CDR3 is TGCGCCAGCAGCTTGGAACGTGGGGGGACTGAAGCTTTCTTT.

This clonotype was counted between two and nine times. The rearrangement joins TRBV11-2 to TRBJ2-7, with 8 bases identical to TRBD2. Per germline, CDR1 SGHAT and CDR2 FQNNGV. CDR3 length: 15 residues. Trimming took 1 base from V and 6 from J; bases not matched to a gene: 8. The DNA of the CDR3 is TGTGCCAGCAGCTTAGGGAGCGGGAGTTCTTCCGAGCAGTACTTC. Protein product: CASSLGSGSSSEQYF.

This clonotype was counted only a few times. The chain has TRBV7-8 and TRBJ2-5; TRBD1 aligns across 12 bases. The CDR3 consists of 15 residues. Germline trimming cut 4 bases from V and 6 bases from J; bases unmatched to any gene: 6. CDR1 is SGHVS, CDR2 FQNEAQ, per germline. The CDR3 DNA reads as TGTGCCAGCAGCTACCGGGACAGGGGGCATCAGACCCAGTACTTC. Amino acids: CASSYRDRGHQTQYF. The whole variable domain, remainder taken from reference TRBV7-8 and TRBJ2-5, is GAGVSQSPRYKVAKRGQDVALRCDPISGHVSLFWYQQALGQGPEFLTYFQNEAQLDKSGLPSDRFFAERPEGSVSTLKIQRTQQEDSAVYLCASSYRDRGHQTQYFGPGTRLLVL.

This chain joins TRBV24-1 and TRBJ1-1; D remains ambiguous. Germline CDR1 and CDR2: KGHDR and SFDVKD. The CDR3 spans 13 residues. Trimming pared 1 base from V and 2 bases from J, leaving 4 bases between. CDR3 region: CATSDFSNTEAFF. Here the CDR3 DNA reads TGTGCCACCAGTGATTTTAGTAACACTGAAGCTTTCTTT.

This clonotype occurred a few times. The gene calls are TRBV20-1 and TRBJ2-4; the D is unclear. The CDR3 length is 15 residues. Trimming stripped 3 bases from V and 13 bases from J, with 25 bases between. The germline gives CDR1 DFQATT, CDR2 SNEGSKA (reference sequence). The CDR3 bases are TGCAGTGCTAGTCTAGGGCTCACGGGTATGTCGGAGCAGTACTTC. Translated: CSASLGLTGMSEQYF.

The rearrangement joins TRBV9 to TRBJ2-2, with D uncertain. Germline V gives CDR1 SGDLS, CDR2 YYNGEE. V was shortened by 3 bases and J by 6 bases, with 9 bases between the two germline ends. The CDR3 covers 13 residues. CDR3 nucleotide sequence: TGTGCCAGCAGCGCCCATTTGGCCGGGGAGCTGTTTTTT. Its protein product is CASSAHLAGELFF.

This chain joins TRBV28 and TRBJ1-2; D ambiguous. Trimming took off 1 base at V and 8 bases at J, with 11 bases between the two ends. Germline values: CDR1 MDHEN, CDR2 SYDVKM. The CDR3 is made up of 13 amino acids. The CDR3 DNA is TGTGCCAGCAGTTTATCAGGCAGCGAGGGCTACACCTTC. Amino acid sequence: CASSLSGSEGYTF.

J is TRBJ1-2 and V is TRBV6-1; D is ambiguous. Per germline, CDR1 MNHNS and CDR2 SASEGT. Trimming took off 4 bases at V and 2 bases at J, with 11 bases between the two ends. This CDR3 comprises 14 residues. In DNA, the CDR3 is TGTGCCAGCAGTGTCCTCGACGGAAACTATGGCTACACCTTC. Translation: CASSVLDGNYGYTF.

The chain's CDR3 is CATIPTSGIYEQYF. The CDR3 DNA reads as TGTGCCACCATACCGACTAGCGGCATCTACGAGCAGTACTTC. The chain has TRBV7-2 and TRBJ2-7, with 9 bases matching TRBD2. The germline CDR1 and CDR2 sequences are SGHTA and FQGNSA. V was pared by 10 bases and J by 3 bases, with 10 bases of the junction left unmatched. The CDR3 is 14 residues long.

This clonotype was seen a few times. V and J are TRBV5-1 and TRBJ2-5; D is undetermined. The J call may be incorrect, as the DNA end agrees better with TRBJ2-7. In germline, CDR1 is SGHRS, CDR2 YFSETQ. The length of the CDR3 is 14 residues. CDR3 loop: CASSLGSPGYEQYF. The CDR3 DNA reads TGCGCCAGCAGCTTGGGATCACCAGGCTACGAGCAGTACTTC.

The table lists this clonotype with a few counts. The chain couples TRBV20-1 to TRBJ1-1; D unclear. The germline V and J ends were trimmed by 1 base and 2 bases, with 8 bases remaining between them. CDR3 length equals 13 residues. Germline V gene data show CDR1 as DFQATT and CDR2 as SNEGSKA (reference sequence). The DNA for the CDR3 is TGCAGTGCTAGAGCGGATACTAACACTGAAGCTTTCTTT. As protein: CSARADTNTEAFF.